The rows below give T cell receptor beta chains drawn from one sample of a study of blood T cells in healthy people across ages. Each CDR3 protein gets one entry after TCRdb re-called the 5' RACE reads with MiXCR. This table has about 680,000 distinct CDR3 sequences, approximately 49% appearing once. The sample consisted of blood. These receptors all come from an older woman in good health. The CDR3 runs from the conserved cysteine through the conserved F or W. The order of the fields is D gene, V gene, clone size, J gene, CDR3 DNA, CDR3 protein. The D gene is left open where the match is weak. Clone size, where shown, is once, few, many, or a class for clones that have expanded.

>TRBD2|TRBV18|.|TRBJ2-1
TGTGCCAGCTCACCTCGTCCCGGGAGGGGTTACAATGAGCAGTTCTTC
CASSPRPGRGYNEQFF
>.|TRBV4-3|.|TRBJ1-2
TGCGCCAGCAGCCAAGAGCCGCAGGGTGACCATGGCTACACCTTC
CASSQEPQGDHGYTF
>TRBD2|TRBV6-2/TRBV6-3|.|TRBJ2-7
TGTGCCAGCAGAGGCGGACTAGCGGTTTACGAGCAGTACTTC
CASRGGLAVYEQYF
>.|TRBV3-1|.|TRBJ1-1
TGTGCCAGCAGCCAACGGGAGAACACTGAAGCTTTCTTT
CASSQRENTEAFF
>TRBD2|TRBV2|few|TRBJ2-6
TGTGCCAGCAGGCGGGGAGGGGCCTTCTCTGGGGCCAACGTCCTGACTTTC
CASRRGGAFSGANVLTF
>.|TRBV3-1|.|TRBJ1-1
TGTGCCAGCAGCCAAGGCGACAGGAGGCACACTGAAGCTTTCTTT
CASSQGDRRHTEAFF
>.|TRBV12-3/TRBV12-4|.|TRBJ2-7
TGTGCCAGCAGCGACTGGAGCTCCTACAATGAGCAGTACTTC
CASSDWSSYNEQYF
>TRBD1|TRBV6-5|few|TRBJ2-7
TGTGCGACCAGGGGGACGTCGGGGTACTACGAGCAGTACTTC
CATRGTSGYYEQYF
>TRBD1|TRBV3-1|once|TRBJ1-6
TGTGCCAGCTCCCACGGGACAGGGGTTTCACCCCTCCACTTT
CASSHGTGVSPLHF
>.|TRBV7-8|.|TRBJ2-5
TGTGCCACCTGGGGGCAAGAGACCCAGTACTTC
CATWGQETQYF
>TRBD2|TRBV9|.|TRBJ2-1
TGTGCCAGCAGCGTAGGAGCGGGAGCGACCTACGAGCAGTTCTTC
CASSVGAGATYEQFF
>TRBD1|TRBV3-1|.|TRBJ2-6
TGTGCCAGCAGCGAATCGGGACAGGGAATCTCTGGGGCCAACGTCCTGACTTTC
CASSESGQGISGANVLTF
>TRBD1|TRBV4-3|.|TRBJ2-7
TGCGCCAGCAGCTTCCGGGACAGGGGTGGCGAGCAGTACTTC
CASSFRDRGGEQYF
>TRBD2|TRBV24-1|few|TRBJ2-1
TGTGCCACCACCGGGACTAGCGGGAGAGCTTCCAATGAGCAGTTCTTC
CATTGTSGRASNEQFF
>.|TRBV4-1|few|TRBJ1-4
TGCGCCAGCAGCCAAGAGAGGTTCCGGTCCGAAAAACTGTTTTTT
CASSQERFRSEKLFF
>.|TRBV6-2/TRBV6-3|.|TRBJ2-1
TGTGCCAGCAACAGGAGGCGGGTTGACTCCCACAATGAGCAGTTCTTC
CASNRRRVDSHNEQFF